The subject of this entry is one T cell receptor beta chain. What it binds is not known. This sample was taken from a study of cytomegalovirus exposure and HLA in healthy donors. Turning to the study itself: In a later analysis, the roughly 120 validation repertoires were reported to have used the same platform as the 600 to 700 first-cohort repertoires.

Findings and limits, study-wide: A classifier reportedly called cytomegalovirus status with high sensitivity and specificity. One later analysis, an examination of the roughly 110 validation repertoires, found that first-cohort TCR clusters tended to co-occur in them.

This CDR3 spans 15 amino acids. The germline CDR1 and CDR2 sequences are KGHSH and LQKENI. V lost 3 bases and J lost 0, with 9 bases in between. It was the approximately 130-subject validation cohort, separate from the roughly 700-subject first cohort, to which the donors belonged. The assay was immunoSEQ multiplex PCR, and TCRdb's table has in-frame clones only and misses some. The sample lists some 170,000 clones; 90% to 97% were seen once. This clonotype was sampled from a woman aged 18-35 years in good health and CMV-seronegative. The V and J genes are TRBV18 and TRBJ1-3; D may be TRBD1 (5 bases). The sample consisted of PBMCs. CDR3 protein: CASSPGGSSGNTIYF. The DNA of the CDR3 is TGTGCCAGCTCACCCGGGGGGAGCTCTGGAAACACCATATATTTT. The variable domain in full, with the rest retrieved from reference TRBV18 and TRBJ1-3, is NAGVMQNPRHLVRRRGQEARLRCSPMKGHSHVYWYRQLPEEGLKFMVYLQKENIIDESGMPKERFSAEFPKEGPSILRIQQVVRGDSAAYFCASSPGGSSGNTIYFGEGSWLTVV.